These 21 T cell receptor beta chains came from one sample sequenced in a study of OX40 agonist ivuxolimab in advanced cancers. Library creation used the immunoSEQ multiplex PCR assay. What TCRdb holds here is the immuneACCESS table cut down to in-frame rearrangements. Part of the clones is not present; checked against another copy, under half of the missing clones reflect an unresolved V gene, and the others are unexplained. In this sample the table shows around 60,000 clones, about 91% of which occur a single time. The ten largest account for 0.44% of the sample. Sample: CD4+ or CD8+ T cells sorted from blood, taken in a trial of the OX40 agonist ivuxolimab. The receptor set was obtained from an adult with an advanced solid tumor such as melanoma, head and neck, liver or kidney cancer.

V gene TRBV21-1 combines with J gene TRBJ2-1; the table calls TRBD2, which could not be checked here. TRBV21-1 is an annotated pseudogene. This CDR3 is built from 24 residues. Here the CDR3 DNA reads TGTGCCAGCAGCAAGGGGAGACAGGGTAGGGAGGTAGCGGGAGGGCCGAGCTCCTACAATGAGCAGTTCTTC. The encoded protein is CASSKGRQGREVAGGPSSYNEQFF.

J is TRBJ2-2 and V is TRBV5-1; no firm D call. CDR1 SGHRS and CDR2 YFSETQ come from the germline V gene. V was shortened by 0 bases and J by 1 base, with 4 bases between the two germline ends. This CDR3 region has 14 residues. In nucleotides, the CDR3 is TGCGCCAGCAGCTTGGGACAGAACACCGGGGAGCTGTTTTTT. Encoded protein: CASSLGQNTGELFF.

The V and J genes are TRBV9 and TRBJ2-3; D possibly uses TRBD1 or TRBD2 (5 bases each). The CDR3 is made up of 13 amino acids. Germline loops: CDR1 SGDLS, CDR2 YYNGEE. The V and J ends lost 0 bases and 4 bases respectively, with 6 bases between them. The CDR3 is CASSVGGADTQYF. The DNA of the CDR3 is TGTGCCAGCAGCGTAGGAGGGGCAGATACGCAGTATTTT.

The chain couples TRBV11-3 to TRBJ2-1; 7 bases line up with TRBD2. V dropped 5 bases and J dropped 2; count of bases not matched to a gene: 6. The CDR3 runs 15 residues. Germline values: CDR1 SGHNT, CDR2 YENEEA. The CDR3 nucleotides read TGTGCCAGCAGCGGGGAGGGCCGAGCCTACAATGAGCAGTTCTTC. It encodes CASSGEGRAYNEQFF.

This clone was counted a single time. This chain links TRBV5-1 with TRBJ2-5; 11 bases match TRBD2. The J call could be wrong; TRBJ2-7 is a better fit for the DNA end. Looked up from germline, CDR1 is SGHRS and CDR2 is YFSETQ. The CDR3 contains 14 residues. The CDR3 DNA follows: TGCGCCAGCAGCTTTAGCGGGAGGGCACCCGAGCAGTACTTC. As protein: CASSFSGRAPEQYF.

Regarding this clone: The limits of the CDR3 on the DNA are not certain, so only TCRdb's listed CDR3 is given. The chain links TRBV29-1 to TRBJ2-1; the D call TRBD1 from the table was never checked on the DNA. From its first to its last residue, the CDR3 has 15 amino acids. Germline V gene data show CDR1 as SQVTM and CDR2 as ANQGSEA. The CDR3 is CSLRRFGPGAHEQFF.

A single count supports this clone. The chain links TRBV7-9 to TRBJ2-7; D gene ambiguous. This CDR3 has 12 residues. Per the germline V gene, CDR1 is SEHNR and CDR2 is FQNEAQ (reference sequence). V shed 2 bases and J shed 5 bases, with 7 bases lying between them. The CDR3 region has the DNA TGTGCCAGCAGCTTATGGTTTGACGAGCAGTACTTC. It translates to CASSLWFDEQYF. Full variable domain (remainder filled in from reference TRBV7-9 and TRBJ2-7): DTGVSQNPRHKITKRGQNVTFRCDPISEHNRLYWYRQTLGQGPEFLTYFQNEAQLEKSRLLSDRFSAERPKGSFSTLEIQRTEQGDSAMYLCASSLWFDEQYFGPGTRLTVT.

The V and J genes are TRBV15 and TRBJ2-2; D call uncertain. Germline CDR1 and CDR2: LNHNV and YYDKDF (reference sequence). Trimming stripped 0 bases from V and 1 base from J, with 21 bases between. The CDR3 sequence is 20 residues long. This chain's CDR3 is CATSRDQLRYLSKNTGELFF. The CDR3, as DNA: TGTGCCACCAGCAGAGATCAGCTTCGTTACCTCTCAAAGAACACCGGGGAGCTGTTTTTT.

The V and J genes are TRBV6-4 and TRBJ2-2; no definite D call. Germline V lookup: CDR1 MRHNA, CDR2 SNTAGT. V shed 4 bases and J shed 0 bases, with 6 bases lying between them. CDR3 size: 14 residues. The CDR3 spells CASSVIANTGELFF. The CDR3 DNA reads TGTGCCAGCAGTGTGATAGCGAACACCGGGGAGCTGTTTTTT.

V is TRBV7-9 and J is TRBJ2-5; 8 bases are shared with TRBD2. The J call may not be correct, given that the DNA end is closer to TRBJ2-7. The V gene's germline CDR1 is SEHNR and CDR2 FQNEAQ (reference sequence). The length of the CDR3 is 14 residues. Here the CDR3 reads CASSSSGGIYEQYF. The CDR3 DNA follows: TGTGCCAGCAGCTCCAGCGGGGGAATCTACGAGCAGTACTTC.

The chain has TRBV10-3 and TRBJ1-1, with unresolved D. The V end was cut by 6 bases, the J end by 1 base, with 6 bases between. CDR3 length: 12 residues. Germline V lookup: CDR1 ENHRY, CDR2 SYGVKD. Here the CDR3 reads CAIRQANTEAFF. The CDR3 region has the DNA TGTGCCATCAGGCAGGCGAACACTGAAGCTTTCTTT.

The chain recombines TRBV6-5 with TRBJ2-6; 7 bases fit TRBD2. CDR1 is MNHEY and CDR2 is SVGAGI in the germline V gene. The trim removed 7 bases at V and 1 base at J, leaving 4 bases unmatched. This CDR3 is built from 15 residues. As DNA, the CDR3 is TGTGCCAGCACCAACGGGGGGTCTGGGGCCAACGTCCTGACTTTC. Protein sequence: CASTNGGSGANVLTF.

This rearrangement joins TRBV10-3 to TRBJ2-5; D is unresolved. Trimming cost V 6 bases and J 5 bases, with 13 bases left between them. CDR1 ENHRY and CDR2 SYGVKD come from the germline V gene. This CDR3 region has 13 residues. The DNA of the CDR3 is TGTGCCATCAGCCCTAATCCGCGGGAGACCCAGTACTTC. This encodes CAISPNPRETQYF.

CDR3 loop: CASSTWTGRNEQFF. The CDR3 DNA sequence: TGTGCCAGCAGCACCTGGACAGGACGCAATGAGCAGTTCTTC. J is TRBJ2-1 and V is TRBV9; 7 bases fit TRBD1. Germline V lookup: CDR1 SGDLS, CDR2 YYNGEE. The CDR3 spans 14 residues. V gave up 4 bases and J gave up 6 bases; unmatched junction bases: 7.

As to this clone: The same CDR3 arises from other DNA sequences in this sample as well. This rearrangement joins TRBV5-5 to TRBJ1-2; unclear D gene. This CDR3 is 11 amino acids long. V was shortened by 3 bases and J by 2 bases, with 2 bases between the two germline ends. Germline V lookup: CDR1 SGHKS, CDR2 YYEKEE (reference sequence). For the CDR3, the DNA is TGTGCCAGCAGCTCAAACTATGGCTACACCTTC. Translated: CASSSNYGYTF.

This clone turned up a few times. The chain's CDR3 is CASSLRWATEAFF. For the CDR3, the DNA is TGTGCCAGCAGTCTCAGATGGGCCACTGAAGCTTTCTTT. This chain connects TRBV28 to TRBJ1-1, with D hard to call. This CDR3 has 13 residues. Trimming removed 5 bases from V and 4 bases from J, with 11 bases in between. Germline CDR1 is MDHEN and CDR2 is SYDVKM.

This clone appeared once. The rearrangement links TRBV27 to TRBJ2-4; TRBD2 agrees at 14 bases. The V segment lost 5 bases and the J segment 2 bases; nucleotides outside the gene matches: 14. The CDR3 runs 20 residues. Germline V CDR1 and CDR2: MNHEY, SMNVEV (reference sequence). The CDR3 protein is CASSPPGLAGVRGSKNIQYF. The CDR3 DNA reads as TGTGCCAGCAGTCCCCCGGGACTAGCGGGAGTACGTGGGTCCAAAAACATTCAGTACTTC.

The chain joins TRBV19 to TRBJ1-1; the D gene is possibly TRBD1 (5 bases). The germline V and J ends were trimmed by 8 bases and 6 bases, with 13 bases remaining between them. The CDR3 contains 12 residues. Germline V gene lookup returns CDR1 LNHDA and CDR2 SQIVND (reference sequence). The chain's CDR3 is CASSTRVSEAFF. CDR3 nucleotide sequence: TGTGCCAGTTCAACCAGGGTTTCTGAAGCTTTCTTT.

V is TRBV2 and J is TRBJ2-5; D is possibly TRBD1 or TRBD2 (6 bases each). Germline values: CDR1 SNHLY, CDR2 FYNNEI. The CDR3 loop spans 19 amino acids. Trimming took off 8 bases at V and 1 base at J, with 29 bases between the two ends. The CDR3 is CASWRGDLIRDTAQETQYF. As DNA, the CDR3 is TGTGCCAGCTGGAGGGGGGATTTGATTCGGGACACAGCCCAAGAGACCCAGTACTTC.

The rearrangement joins TRBV9 to TRBJ2-1; 8 bases line up with TRBD2. V shed 0 bases and J 7 bases; nucleotides not matched to a gene: 12. The CDR3 loop spans 17 amino acids. In germline, CDR1 is SGDLS, CDR2 YYNGEE. This CDR3 reads CASSVDPAGAVRNEQFF. For the CDR3, the DNA is TGTGCCAGCAGCGTAGATCCAGCGGGAGCCGTAAGGAATGAGCAGTTCTTC.

The genes are TRBV5-1 and TRBJ2-1, with D possibly being TRBD2 (5 bases). Between the trimmed V and J ends, which lost 3 bases and 8 bases, there was a span of 15 bases. The germline V gene has CDR1 SGHRS and CDR2 YFSETQ. The CDR3 contains 14 residues. The CDR3 DNA follows: TGCGCCAGCAGCTGGACTTTGGGAGACTATGAGCAGTTCTTC. Translated: CASSWTLGDYEQFF.